Below, 2 T cell receptor beta chains from the same sample are listed, as sequenced in a study of blood T cell repertoires in COVID-19. Data came from immunoSEQ multiplex PCR; TCRdb stores just in-frame clones and leaves some out. The sample yields about 180,000 clones, approximately 83% seen once. Sample: peripheral blood. Source of these receptors: a human donor in a cohort sampled during active COVID-19.

This clone was picked up many times. J is TRBJ1-1 and V is TRBV7-2; no firm D call. The CDR3 covers 14 residues. The V end was cut by 4 bases, the J end by 0 bases, with 9 bases between. CDR1 is SGHTA and CDR2 is FQGNSA in the germline V gene. As DNA, the CDR3 is TGTGCCAGCAGCTCGGGTTTCATGAACACTGAAGCTTTCTTT. Translation: CASSSGFMNTEAFF.

V and J are TRBV6-5 and TRBJ2-7; 11 nucleotides match TRBD1. The junction had 4 bases not matched to a gene; V was cut back by 2 bases and J by 7 bases. This CDR3 is 14 amino acids long. Germline assignment: CDR1 MNHEY and CDR2 SVGAGI. Here the CDR3 reads CASSYGQGAWEQYF. The CDR3 DNA reads as TGTGCCAGCAGTTACGGACAGGGGGCGTGGGAGCAGTACTTC.